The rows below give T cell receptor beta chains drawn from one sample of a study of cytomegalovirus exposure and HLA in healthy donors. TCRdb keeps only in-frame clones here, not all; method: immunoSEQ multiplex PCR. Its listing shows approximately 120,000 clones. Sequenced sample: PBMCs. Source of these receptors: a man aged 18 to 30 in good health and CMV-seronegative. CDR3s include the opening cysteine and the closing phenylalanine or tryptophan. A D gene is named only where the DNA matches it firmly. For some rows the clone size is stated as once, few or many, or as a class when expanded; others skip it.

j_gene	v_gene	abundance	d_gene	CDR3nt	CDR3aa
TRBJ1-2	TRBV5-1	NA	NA	TGCGCCAGCAGCTTGGGGGGGCATACTGGGTATGGCTACACCTTC	CASSLGGHTGYGYTF
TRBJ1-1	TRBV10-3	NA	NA	TGTGCCATCAGTGACTGGAGGAAAGACACTGAAGCTTTCTTT	CAISDWRKDTEAFF
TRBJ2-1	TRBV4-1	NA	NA	TGCGCCAGCAGCCAAGTTAACTACAATGAGCAGTTCTTC	CASSQVNYNEQFF
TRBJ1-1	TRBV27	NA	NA	TGTGCCAGCAGTTTAAGCATTACGGGATCTGAAGCTTTCTTT	CASSLSITGSEAFF
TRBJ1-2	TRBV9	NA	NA	TGTGCCAGCAGCGTTTCAGGGATCTATGGCTACACCTTC	CASSVSGIYGYTF
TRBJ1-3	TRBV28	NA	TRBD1	TGTGCCAGCAGTGTCCCGGGACAGGGGTTTGGAAACACCATATATTTT	CASSVPGQGFGNTIYF
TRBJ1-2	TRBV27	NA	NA	TGTGCCAGCAGTTTATCGGGAGGGGACTATGGCTACACCTTC	CASSLSGGDYGYTF
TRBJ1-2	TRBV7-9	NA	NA	TGTGCCAGCAGCCCTAGTCTGGGCACGGGGGGCTACACCTTC	CASSPSLGTGGYTF
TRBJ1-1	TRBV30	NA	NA	TGTGCCTGGAGTGTATCCTATGACACTGAAGCTTTCTTT	CAWSVSYDTEAFF
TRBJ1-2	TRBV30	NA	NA	TGTGCCTGGAGCCCGAGGGATGGCTACACCTTC	CAWSPRDGYTF
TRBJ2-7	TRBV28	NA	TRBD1	TGTGCCAGCAGAAACGACAGGGGAACCTACGAGCAGTACTTC	CASRNDRGTYEQYF
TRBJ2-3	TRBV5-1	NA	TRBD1	TGCGCCAGCAGCTCAACCGACAGGGATATCTATACGCAGTATTTT	CASSSTDRDIYTQYF
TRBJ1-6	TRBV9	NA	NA	TGTGCCAGCAGCGTAACCCCCCAAGGGGGTCAACGTTCACCCCTCCACTTT	CASSVTPQGGQRSPLHF
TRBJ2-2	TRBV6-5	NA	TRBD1	TGTGCCAGCAGTCGGAACAGGGGTTCCTCCGGGGAGCTGTTTTTT	CASSRNRGSSGELFF
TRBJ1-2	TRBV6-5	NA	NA	TGTGCCAGCAGCCAAGGTTCCCGAGGTGGCTACACCTTC	CASSQGSRGGYTF
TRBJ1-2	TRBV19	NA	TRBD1	TGTGCCAGTAGTCCCTACTCCCGCCGGGCGGGGACAGGAGTCTATGGCTACACCTTC	CASSPYSRRAGTGVYGYTF
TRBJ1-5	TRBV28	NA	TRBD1	TGTGCCAGCAGTTCCGGACAGGCAGTCCAGCCCCAGCATTTT	CASSSGQAVQPQHF
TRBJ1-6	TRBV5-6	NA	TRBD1	TGTGCCAGCAGCTTTCTGGACAGGGGGATGTCACCCCTCCACTTT	CASSFLDRGMSPLHF
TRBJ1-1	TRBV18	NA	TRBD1	TGTGCCAGCTCACCAGGACAGGGGACTGAAGCTTTCTTT	CASSPGQGTEAFF
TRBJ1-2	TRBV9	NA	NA	TGTGCCAGCAGCGTAGGGGAGTTGAGGGCGCATGGCTACACCTTC	CASSVGELRAHGYTF
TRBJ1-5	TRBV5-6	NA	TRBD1	TGTGCCAGCAGCTTGTTTCAGGGGGCGAACAATCAGCCCCAGCATTTT	CASSLFQGANNQPQHF
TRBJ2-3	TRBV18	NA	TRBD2	TGTGCCAGCTCTCAGAAGCGGGGGGCTAGCACAGATACGCAGTATTTT	CASSQKRGASTDTQYF
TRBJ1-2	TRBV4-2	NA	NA	TGTGCCAGCAGCCAAGACGACAGCCTAAGTGGGGGCTACACCTTC	CASSQDDSLSGGYTF
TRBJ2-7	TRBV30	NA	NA	TGTGCCTGGAGTGTACGGGTCACCTCCTACGAGCAGTACTTC	CAWSVRVTSYEQYF
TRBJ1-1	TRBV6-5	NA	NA	TGTGCCAGCAGTCAACAGGGCGGCACTGAAGCTTTCTTT	CASSQQGGTEAFF
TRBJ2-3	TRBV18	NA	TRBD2	TGTGCCAGCTCACCACCGGCGGGAGGGGCCCATACGCAGTATTTT	CASSPPAGGAHTQYF
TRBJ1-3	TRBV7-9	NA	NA	TGTGCCAGCAGCCTGAGCTCTGGAAACACCATATATTTT	CASSLSSGNTIYF
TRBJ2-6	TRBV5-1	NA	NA	TGCGCCAGCAGCCAACTGGATGGGCCGGGGGCCAACGTCCTGACTTTC	CASSQLDGPGANVLTF
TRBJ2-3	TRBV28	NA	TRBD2	TGTGCCAGCAGTTTACCGGGACTAGCGGGAGAGATAGATACGCAGTATTTT	CASSLPGLAGEIDTQYF
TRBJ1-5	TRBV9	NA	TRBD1	TGTGCCAGCAGCGTTGGGACAGGGGGCAATCAGCCCCAGCATTTT	CASSVGTGGNQPQHF
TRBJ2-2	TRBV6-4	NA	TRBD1	TGTGCCAGCAGTGGGGACAGGGACACCGGGGAGCTGTTTTTT	CASSGDRDTGELFF
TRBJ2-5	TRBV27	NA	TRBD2	TGTGCCAGCAGCCCGATCGGACTAGCGGGAGAATCGGAGACCCAGTACTTC	CASSPIGLAGESETQYF
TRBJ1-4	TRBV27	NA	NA	TGTGCCAGCAGTTGGGGCAGCCTTAATGAAAAACTGTTTTTT	CASSWGSLNEKLFF
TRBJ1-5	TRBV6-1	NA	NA	TGTGCCAGCAGTGCGACAACTAATCAGCCCCAGCATTTT	CASSATTNQPQHF
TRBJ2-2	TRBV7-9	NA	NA	TGTGCCAGCACCAGTACGACCAGGCGGGACGGGGAGCTGTTTTTT	CASTSTTRRDGELFF
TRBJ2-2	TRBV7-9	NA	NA	TGTGCCAGCAGCTTTAGAGCCAAGTCCGGGGAGCTGTTTTTT	CASSFRAKSGELFF
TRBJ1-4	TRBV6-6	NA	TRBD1	TGTGCCAGCAGTTCCGAAGGGACAGCCGTTAATGAAAAACTGTTTTTT	CASSSEGTAVNEKLFF
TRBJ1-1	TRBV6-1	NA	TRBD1	TGTGCCAGCAGCCAACAGGGGGTGAACACTGAAGCTTTCTTT	CASSQQGVNTEAFF
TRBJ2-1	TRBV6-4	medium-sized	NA	TGTGCCAGCAGTGACGGGGGGCCTAGCGGCTCCTACAATGAGCAGTTCTTC	CASSDGGPSGSYNEQFF
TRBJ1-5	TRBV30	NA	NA	TGTGCCTGGAGTGTCCAAGGTGCAGGGGACAATCAGCCCCAGCATTTT	CAWSVQGAGDNQPQHF
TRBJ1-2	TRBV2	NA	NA	TGTGCCAGCAGCAGACAGTATGGCTACACCTTC	CASSRQYGYTF
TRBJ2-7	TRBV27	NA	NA	TGTGCCAGCAGTCCTCACGCTCGGTACGAGCAGTACTTC	CASSPHARYEQYF
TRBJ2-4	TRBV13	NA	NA	TGTGCCAGCAGCGTCGGGAACATTCAGTACTTC	CASSVGNIQYF